What follows are 5 T cell receptor beta chains derived from one specimen sequenced in a study of T cells in Graves' hyperthyroidism and ophthalmopathy. RNA transcripts served as the template for amplifying TCR beta CDR3 regions. Researchers ran a first-round RT-PCR on the TCR CDR3 using the HTBI primer set. TCRdb passed the multiplex PCR reads through MiXCR, listing each CDR3 protein once. The sample lists approximately 600,000 distinct CDR3 sequences, around 15% occurring once. The sequenced material came from blood. The receptor source for this set is a woman aged 25 to 39 with Graves' hyperthyroidism.

This clonotype came up many times. V and J are TRBV12-3 or TRBV12-4 and TRBJ1-1, with no clear D. V dropped 7 bases and J dropped 4 bases, with 7 bases sitting between them. This CDR3 region has 11 residues. DNA of the CDR3: TGTGCCAGCAAGACGGGCACTGAAGCTTTCTTT. This sequence encodes CASKTGTEAFF.

This clonotype was seen many times. The rearrangement links TRBV27 to TRBJ1-5; the match to TRBD1 covers 8 bases. V gave up 5 bases and J gave up 1 base; unmatched junction bases: 7. The CDR3 has 16 amino acids. Germline CDR1 and CDR2: MNHEY and SMNVEV (reference sequence). CDR3 amino acids: CASSPLGQGSNQPQHF. CDR3 bases: TGTGCCAGCAGTCCTCTCGGACAGGGAAGCAATCAGCCCCAGCATTTT.

This clonotype was recorded a few times. The V gene is TRBV30, the J gene TRBJ2-4; no reliable D call. The germline gives CDR1 GTSNPN, CDR2 SVGIG (reference sequence). V was clipped by 2 bases and J by 4 bases, with 6 bases between them. The CDR3 is 12 residues long. The CDR3 DNA sequence: TGTGCCTGGAGTTCTGAGAAAAACATTCAGTACTTC. Its protein is CAWSSEKNIQYF.

This clonotype was recorded many times. The V gene is TRBV6-2 or TRBV6-3, the J gene TRBJ2-1; TRBD2 might be the D (5 bases). Trimming left V 7 bases short and J 4 bases short, with 14 bases between. The CDR3 runs 14 residues. The germline V gene encodes CDR1 MNHEY and CDR2 SVGEGT. CDR3 nucleotides: TGTGCCAGCATCAGAGGGTCGGGTTACAATGAGCAGTTCTTC. It is translated as CASIRGSGYNEQFF.

The sample holds a few counts of this clonotype. This sequence joins TRBV20-1 and TRBJ2-5; D gene uncertain. The CDR3 length is 12 residues. Trimming took off 6 bases at V and 4 bases at J, with 12 bases between the two ends. CDR1 is DFQATT, CDR2 SNEGSKA, per germline (reference sequence). The CDR3 DNA is TGCAGTGCGAGACGGACCCCAGAGACCCAGTACTTC. Encoded protein: CSARRTPETQYF.